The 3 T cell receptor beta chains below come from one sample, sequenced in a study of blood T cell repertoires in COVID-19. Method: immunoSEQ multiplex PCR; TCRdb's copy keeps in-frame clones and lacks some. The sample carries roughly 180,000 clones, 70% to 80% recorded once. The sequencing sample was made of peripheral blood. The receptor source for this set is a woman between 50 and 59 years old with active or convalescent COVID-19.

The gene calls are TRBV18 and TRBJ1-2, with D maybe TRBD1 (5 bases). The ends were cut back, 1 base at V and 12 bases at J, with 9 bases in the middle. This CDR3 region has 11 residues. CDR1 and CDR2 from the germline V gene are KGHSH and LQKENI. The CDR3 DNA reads TGTGCCAGCTCACCACGGCAGGGCCACACCTTC. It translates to CASSPRQGHTF. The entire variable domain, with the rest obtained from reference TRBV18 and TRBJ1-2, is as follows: NAGVMQNPRHLVRRRGQEARLRCSPMKGHSHVYWYRQLPEEGLKFMVYLQKENIIDESGMPKERFSAEFPKEGPSILRIQQVVRGDSAAYFCASSPRQGHTFGSGTRLTVV.

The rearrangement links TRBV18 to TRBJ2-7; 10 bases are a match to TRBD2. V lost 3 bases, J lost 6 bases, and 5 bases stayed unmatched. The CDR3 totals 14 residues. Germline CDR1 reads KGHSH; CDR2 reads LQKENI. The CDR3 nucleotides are TGTGCCAGCTCACCGGGACTAGCGAATGGCGAGCAGTACTTC. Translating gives CASSPGLANGEQYF.

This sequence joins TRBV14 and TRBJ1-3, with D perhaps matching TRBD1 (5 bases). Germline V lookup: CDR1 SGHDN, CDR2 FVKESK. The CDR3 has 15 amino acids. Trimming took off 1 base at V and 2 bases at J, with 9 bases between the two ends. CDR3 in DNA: TGTGCCAGCAGCCAAGTCTGGGGCGCTGGAAACACCATATATTTT. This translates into CASSQVWGAGNTIYF.